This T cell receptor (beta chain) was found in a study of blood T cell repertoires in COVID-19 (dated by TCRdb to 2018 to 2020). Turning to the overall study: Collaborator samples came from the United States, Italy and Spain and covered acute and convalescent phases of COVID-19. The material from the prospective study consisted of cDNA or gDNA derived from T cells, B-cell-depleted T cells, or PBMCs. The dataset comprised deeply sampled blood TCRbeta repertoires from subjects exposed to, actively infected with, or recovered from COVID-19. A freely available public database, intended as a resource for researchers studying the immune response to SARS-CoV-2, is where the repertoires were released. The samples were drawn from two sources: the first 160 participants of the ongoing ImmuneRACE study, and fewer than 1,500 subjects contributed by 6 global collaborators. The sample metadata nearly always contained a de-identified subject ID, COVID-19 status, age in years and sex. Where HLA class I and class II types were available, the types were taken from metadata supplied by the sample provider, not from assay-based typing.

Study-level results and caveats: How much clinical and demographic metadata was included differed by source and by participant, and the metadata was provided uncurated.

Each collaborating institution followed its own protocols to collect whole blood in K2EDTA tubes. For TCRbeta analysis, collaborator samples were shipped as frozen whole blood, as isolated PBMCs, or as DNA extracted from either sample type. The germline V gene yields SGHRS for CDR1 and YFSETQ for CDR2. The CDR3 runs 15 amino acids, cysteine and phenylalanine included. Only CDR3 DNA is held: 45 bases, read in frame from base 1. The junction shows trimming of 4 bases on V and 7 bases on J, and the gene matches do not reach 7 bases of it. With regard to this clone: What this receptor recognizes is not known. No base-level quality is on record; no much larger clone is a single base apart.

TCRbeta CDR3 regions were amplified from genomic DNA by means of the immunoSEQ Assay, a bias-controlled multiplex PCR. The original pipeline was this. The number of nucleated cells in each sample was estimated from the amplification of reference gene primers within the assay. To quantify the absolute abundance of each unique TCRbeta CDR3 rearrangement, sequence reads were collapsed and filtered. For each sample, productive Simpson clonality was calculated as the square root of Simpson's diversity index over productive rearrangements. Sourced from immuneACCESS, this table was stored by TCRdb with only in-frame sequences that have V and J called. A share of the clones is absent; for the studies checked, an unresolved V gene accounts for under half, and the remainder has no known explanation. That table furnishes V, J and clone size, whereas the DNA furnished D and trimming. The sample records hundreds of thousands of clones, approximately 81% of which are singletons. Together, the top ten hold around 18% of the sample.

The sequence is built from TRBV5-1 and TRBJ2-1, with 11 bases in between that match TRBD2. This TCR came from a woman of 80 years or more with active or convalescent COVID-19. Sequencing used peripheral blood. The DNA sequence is TGCGCCAGCAGCGCAGGGACTAGCGGTTGGAATGAGCAGTTCTTC. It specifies CASSAGTSGWNEQFF.